This T cell receptor (beta chain) stems from a study of T cells in Graves' hyperthyroidism and ophthalmopathy. Ten or more counts support this clonotype. TCR beta CDR3 sequences were amplified from RNA transcripts. During a first-round RT-PCR of the TCR CDR3, the HTBI primer set was used. TCRdb ran MiXCR on the multiplex PCR reads and lists one entry per CDR3 protein. Of 400,000 to 500,000 distinct CDR3 sequences listed, approximately 14% are singletons. V was shortened by 6 bases and J by 10 bases, with 24 bases between the two germline ends. CDR3 length equals 15 residues. The germline gives CDR1 MNHNS, CDR2 SASEGT.

The V gene is TRBV6-1, the J gene TRBJ2-5; D is perhaps TRBD2 (5 bases). This clonotype was sampled from a man between 18 and 35 years old with Graves' ophthalmopathy. Sequencing was performed on blood. For the CDR3, the DNA is TGTGCCAGCAGGGCGGTTAGCGCTGGAGTAAGGGACCAGTACTTC. It translates to CASRAVSAGVRDQYF.